This TCR beta chain was identified in a study of shared clonotypes between healthy human individuals. Study background: Three plates were used per donor for CD4 naive, three for CD4 memory, two for CD8 naive and one for CD8 memory. General study points: Non-shared clonotypes showed lower generation probabilities than clonotypes common to all four donors.

In regard to this clone: Its cognate antigen is unknown.

Assay execution proceeded at the deep level. Libraries were prepared by immunoSEQ multiplex PCR; TCRdb keeps only in-frame clonotypes and omits some of them. The sample includes over 850,000 clones, approximately 78% of them seen just once. CD4+ cells underwent separation, giving CD45RA+ naive and CD45RA-negative memory subsets. This TCR was sampled from a man younger than 30 in good health. Some clones in this sample may be carry-over from other donors' samples. Sequencing used memory CD4+ T cells from PBMCs. Stated subset: CD45RA-negative fraction.

The CDR3 sequence: CASSLAARGRGETQYF. The CDR3 DNA sequence: TGCGCCAGCAGCTTGGCCGCCAGGGGGCGGGGAGAGACCCAGTACTTC. V gene TRBV5-1 combines with J gene TRBJ2-5; 8 bases align to TRBD1. Germline values: CDR1 SGHRS, CDR2 YFSETQ. V trimming: 0 bases; J trimming: 4 bases; junction bases outside the gene matches: 8. This CDR3 contains 16 residues.